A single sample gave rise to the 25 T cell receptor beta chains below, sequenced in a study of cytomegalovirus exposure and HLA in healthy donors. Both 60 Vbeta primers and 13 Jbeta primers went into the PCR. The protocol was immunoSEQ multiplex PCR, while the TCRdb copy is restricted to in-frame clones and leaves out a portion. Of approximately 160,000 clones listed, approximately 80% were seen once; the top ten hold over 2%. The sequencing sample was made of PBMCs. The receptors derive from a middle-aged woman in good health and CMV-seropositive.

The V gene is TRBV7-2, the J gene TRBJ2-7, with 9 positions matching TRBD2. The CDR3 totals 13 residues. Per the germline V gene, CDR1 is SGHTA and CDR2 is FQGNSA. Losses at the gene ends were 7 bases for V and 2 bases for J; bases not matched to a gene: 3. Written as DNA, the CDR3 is TGTGCCAGCAAGGCGGGGGGGCCCTACGAGCAGTACTTC. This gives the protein CASKAGGPYEQYF. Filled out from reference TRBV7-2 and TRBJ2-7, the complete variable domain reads GAGVSQSPSNKVTEKGKDVELRCDPISGHTALYWYRQSLGQGLEFLIYFQGNSAPDKSGLPSDRFSAERTGGSVSTLTIQRTQQEDSAVYLCASKAGGPYEQYFGPGTRLTVT.

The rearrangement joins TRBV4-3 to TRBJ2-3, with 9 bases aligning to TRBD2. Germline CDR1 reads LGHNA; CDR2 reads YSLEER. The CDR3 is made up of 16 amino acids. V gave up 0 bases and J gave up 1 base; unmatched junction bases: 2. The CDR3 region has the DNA TGCGCCAGCAGCCAAGATTTAGCGGGGGGCACAGATACGCAGTATTTT. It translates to CASSQDLAGGTDTQYF.

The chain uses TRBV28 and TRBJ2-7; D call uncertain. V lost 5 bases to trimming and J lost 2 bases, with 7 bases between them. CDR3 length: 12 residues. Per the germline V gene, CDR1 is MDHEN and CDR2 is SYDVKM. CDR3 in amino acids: CASSDGAYEQYF. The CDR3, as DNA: TGTGCCAGCAGTGACGGAGCCTACGAGCAGTACTTC.

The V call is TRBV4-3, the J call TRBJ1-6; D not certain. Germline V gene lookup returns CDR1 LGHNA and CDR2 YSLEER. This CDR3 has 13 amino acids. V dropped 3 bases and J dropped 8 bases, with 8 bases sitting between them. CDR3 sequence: CASSQGADSPLHF. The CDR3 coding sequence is TGCGCCAGCAGCCAGGGAGCGGATTCACCCCTCCACTTT.

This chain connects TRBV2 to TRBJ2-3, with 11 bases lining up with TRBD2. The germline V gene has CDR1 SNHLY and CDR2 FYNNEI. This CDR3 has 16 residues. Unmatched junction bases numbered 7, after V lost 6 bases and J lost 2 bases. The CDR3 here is CASRVGLAATTDTQYF. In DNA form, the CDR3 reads TGTGCCAGCAGGGTGGGACTAGCGGCCACCACAGATACGCAGTATTTT.

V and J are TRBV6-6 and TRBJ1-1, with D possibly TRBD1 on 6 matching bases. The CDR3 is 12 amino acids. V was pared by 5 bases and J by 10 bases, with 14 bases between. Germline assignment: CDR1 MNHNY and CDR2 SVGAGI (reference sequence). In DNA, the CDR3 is TGTGCCAGCAGTCTACAGGGAGGGGTAGCTTTCTTT. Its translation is CASSLQGGVAFF.

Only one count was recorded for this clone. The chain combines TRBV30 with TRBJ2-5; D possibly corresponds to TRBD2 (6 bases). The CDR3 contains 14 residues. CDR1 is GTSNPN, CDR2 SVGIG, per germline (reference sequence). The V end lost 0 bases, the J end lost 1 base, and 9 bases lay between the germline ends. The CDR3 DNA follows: TGTGCCTGGAGTGTAGTGGGACTCCAAGAGACCCAGTACTTC. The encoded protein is CAWSVVGLQETQYF.

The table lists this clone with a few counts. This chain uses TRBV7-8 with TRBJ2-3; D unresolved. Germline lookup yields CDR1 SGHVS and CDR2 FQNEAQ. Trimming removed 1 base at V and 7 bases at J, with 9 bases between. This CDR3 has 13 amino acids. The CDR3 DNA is TGTGCCAGCAGCTTAGATTTTACTAATACGCAGTATTTT. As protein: CASSLDFTNTQYF. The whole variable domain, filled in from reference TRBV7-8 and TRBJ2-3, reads GAGVSQSPRYKVAKRGQDVALRCDPISGHVSLFWYQQALGQGPEFLTYFQNEAQLDKSGLPSDRFFAERPEGSVSTLKIQRTQQEDSAVYLCASSLDFTNTQYFGPGTRLTVL.

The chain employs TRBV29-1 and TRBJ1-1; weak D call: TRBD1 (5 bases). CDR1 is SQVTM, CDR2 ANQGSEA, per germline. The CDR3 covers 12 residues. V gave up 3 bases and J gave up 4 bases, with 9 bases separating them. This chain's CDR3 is CSVDRDGTEAFF. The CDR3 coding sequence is TGCAGCGTTGACAGGGATGGCACTGAAGCTTTCTTT.

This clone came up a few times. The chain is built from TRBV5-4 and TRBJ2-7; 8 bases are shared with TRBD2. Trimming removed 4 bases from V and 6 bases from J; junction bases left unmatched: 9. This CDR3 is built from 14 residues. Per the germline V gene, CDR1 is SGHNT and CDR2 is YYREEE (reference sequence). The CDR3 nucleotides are TGTGCCAGCAGCGCACTATCGGCGGGAGGCGAGCAGTACTTC. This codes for CASSALSAGGEQYF.

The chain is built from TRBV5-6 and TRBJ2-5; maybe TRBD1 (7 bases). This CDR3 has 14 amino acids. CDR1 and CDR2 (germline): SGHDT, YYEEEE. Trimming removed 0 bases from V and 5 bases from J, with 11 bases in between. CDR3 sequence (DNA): TGTGCCAGCAGCTTGGCAGGGGGAGGCGAGACCCAGTACTTC. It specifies CASSLAGGGETQYF.

The CDR3 sequence is CASSLSYTDTQYF. DNA of the CDR3: TGTGCCAGCAGCTTGTCCTACACAGATACGCAGTATTTT. V usage is TRBV11-2 and J usage is TRBJ2-3; the D is unclear. The CDR3 is 13 amino acids. The germline V and J ends were trimmed by 3 bases and 2 bases, with 6 bases remaining between them. The germline CDR1 and CDR2 sequences are SGHAT and FQNNGV. The full variable domain, rest sourced from reference TRBV11-2 and TRBJ2-3, is EAGVAQSPRYKIIEKRQSVAFWCNPISGHATLYWYQQILGQGPKLLIQFQNNGVVDDSQLPKDRFSAERLKGVDSTLKIQPAKLEDSAVYLCASSLSYTDTQYFGPGTRLTVL.

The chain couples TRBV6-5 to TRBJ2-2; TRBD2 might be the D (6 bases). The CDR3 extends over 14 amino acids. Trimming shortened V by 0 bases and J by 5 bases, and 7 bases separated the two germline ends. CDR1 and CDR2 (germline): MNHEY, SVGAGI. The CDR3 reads CASSYSAGTGELFF. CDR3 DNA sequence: TGTGCCAGCAGTTACTCGGCGGGAACCGGGGAGCTGTTTTTT.

In DNA, the CDR3 is TGTGCCAGCAGCCCAGGACTAGCGGTCCACGAGCAGTACTTC. As protein: CASSPGLAVHEQYF. The chain recombines TRBV7-2 with TRBJ2-7; the match to TRBD2 covers 10 bases. V lost 5 bases to trimming and J lost 5 bases; unmatched junction nucleotides: 6. Germline V gene data show CDR1 as SGHTA and CDR2 as FQGNSA. The CDR3 length is 14 residues.

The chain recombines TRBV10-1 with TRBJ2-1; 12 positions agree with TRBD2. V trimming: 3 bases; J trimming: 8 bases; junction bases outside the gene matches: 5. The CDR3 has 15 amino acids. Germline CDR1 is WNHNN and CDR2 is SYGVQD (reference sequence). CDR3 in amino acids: CASSDSTSGGDEQFF. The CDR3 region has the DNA TGCGCCAGCAGTGATTCGACTAGCGGGGGCGATGAGCAGTTCTTC.

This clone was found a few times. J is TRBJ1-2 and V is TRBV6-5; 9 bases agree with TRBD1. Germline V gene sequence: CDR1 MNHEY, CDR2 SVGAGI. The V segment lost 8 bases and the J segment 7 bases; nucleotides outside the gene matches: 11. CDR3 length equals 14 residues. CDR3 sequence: CASALQGASRGYTF. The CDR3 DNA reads TGTGCCAGCGCCTTACAGGGGGCTTCCCGTGGCTACACCTTC.

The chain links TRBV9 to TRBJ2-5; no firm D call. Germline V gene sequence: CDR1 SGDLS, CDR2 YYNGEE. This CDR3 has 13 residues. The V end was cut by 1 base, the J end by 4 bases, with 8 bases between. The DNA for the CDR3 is TGTGCCAGCAGCGTACAGACTGGAGAGACCCAGTACTTC. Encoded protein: CASSVQTGETQYF. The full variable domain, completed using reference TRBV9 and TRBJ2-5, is DSGVTQTPKHLITATGQRVTLRCSPRSGDLSVYWYQQSLDQGLQFLIQYYNGEERAKGNILERFSAQQFPDLHSELNLSSLELGDSALYFCASSVQTGETQYFGPGTRLLVL.

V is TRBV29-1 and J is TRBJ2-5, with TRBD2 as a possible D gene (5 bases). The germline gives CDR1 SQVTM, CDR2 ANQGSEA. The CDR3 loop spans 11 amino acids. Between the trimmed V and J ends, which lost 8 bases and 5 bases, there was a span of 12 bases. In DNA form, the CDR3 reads TGCAGCTTCGGCCTAGCTGAGACCCAGTACTTC. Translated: CSFGLAETQYF.

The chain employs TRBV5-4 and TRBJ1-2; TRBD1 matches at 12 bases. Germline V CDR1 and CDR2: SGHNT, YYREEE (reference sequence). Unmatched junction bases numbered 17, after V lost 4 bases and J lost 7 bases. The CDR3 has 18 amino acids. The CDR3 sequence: CASSPYSSGQGALSGYTF. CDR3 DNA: TGTGCCAGCAGCCCCTATTCCTCGGGACAGGGGGCGCTTAGTGGCTACACCTTC. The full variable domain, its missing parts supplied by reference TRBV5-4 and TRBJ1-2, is ETGVTQSPTHLIKTRGQQVTLRCSSQSGHNTVSWYQQALGQGPQFIFQYYREEENGRGNFPPRFSGLQFPNYSSELNVNALELDDSALYLCASSPYSSGQGALSGYTFGSGTRLTVV.

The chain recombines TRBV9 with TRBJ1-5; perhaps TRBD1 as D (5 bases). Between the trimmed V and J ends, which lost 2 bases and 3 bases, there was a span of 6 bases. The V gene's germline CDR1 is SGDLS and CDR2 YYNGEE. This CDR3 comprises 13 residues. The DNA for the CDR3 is TGTGCCAGCAGCGTGGACAACAATCAGCCCCAGCATTTT. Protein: CASSVDNNQPQHF.

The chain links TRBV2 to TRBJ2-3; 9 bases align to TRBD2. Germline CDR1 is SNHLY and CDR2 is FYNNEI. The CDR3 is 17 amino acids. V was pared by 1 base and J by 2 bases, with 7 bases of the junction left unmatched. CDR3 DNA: TGTGCCAGCAGTGAAGGAATAGCGGGGGAATACACAGATACGCAGTATTTT. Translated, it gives CASSEGIAGEYTDTQYF.

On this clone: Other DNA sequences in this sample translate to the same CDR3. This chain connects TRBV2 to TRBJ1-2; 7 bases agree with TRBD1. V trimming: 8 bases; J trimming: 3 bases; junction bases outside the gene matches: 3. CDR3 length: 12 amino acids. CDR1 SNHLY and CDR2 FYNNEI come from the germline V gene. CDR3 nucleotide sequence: TGTGCCAGCTCGGGACAGCACTATGGCTACACCTTC. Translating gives CASSGQHYGYTF.

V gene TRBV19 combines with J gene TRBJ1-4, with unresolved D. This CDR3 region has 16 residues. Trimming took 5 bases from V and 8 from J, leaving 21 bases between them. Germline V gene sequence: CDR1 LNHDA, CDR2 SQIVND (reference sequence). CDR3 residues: CASSPLRGSDQEKLFF. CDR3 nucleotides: TGTGCCAGTAGTCCCCTGCGGGGTAGTGATCAAGAAAAACTGTTTTTT.

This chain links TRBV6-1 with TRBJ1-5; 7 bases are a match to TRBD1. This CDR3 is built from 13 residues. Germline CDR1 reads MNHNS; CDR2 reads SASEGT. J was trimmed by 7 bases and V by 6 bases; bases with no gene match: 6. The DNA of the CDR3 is TGTGCCAGCAGCGGACAGGAGAACCAGCCCCAGCATTTT. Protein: CASSGQENQPQHF.

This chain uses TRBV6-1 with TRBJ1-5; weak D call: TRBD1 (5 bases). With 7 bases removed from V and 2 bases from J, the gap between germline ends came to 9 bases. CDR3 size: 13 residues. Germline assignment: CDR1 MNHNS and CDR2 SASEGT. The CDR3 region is CASTGRGNQPQHF. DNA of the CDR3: TGTGCCAGCACCGGCAGGGGCAATCAGCCCCAGCATTTT.